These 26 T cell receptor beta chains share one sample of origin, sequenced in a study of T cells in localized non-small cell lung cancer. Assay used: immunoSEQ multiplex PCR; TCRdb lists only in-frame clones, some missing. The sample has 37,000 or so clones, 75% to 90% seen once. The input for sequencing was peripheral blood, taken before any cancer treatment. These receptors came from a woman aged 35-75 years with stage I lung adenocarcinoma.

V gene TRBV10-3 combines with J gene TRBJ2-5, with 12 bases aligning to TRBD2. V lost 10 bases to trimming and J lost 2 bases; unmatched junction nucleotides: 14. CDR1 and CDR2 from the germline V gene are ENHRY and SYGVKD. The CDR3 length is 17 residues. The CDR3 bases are TGTGCCACCCGGGACAGGGTAGGACTAGCGGGACAAGAGACCCAGTACTTC. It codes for CATRDRVGLAGQETQYF.

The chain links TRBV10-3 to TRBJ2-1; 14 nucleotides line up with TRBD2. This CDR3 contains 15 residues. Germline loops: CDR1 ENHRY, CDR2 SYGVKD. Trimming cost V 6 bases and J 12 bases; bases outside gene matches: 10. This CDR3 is CAISPGLAGEMGQFF. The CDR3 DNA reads TGTGCCATCAGCCCGGGACTAGCGGGAGAGATGGGGCAGTTCTTC.

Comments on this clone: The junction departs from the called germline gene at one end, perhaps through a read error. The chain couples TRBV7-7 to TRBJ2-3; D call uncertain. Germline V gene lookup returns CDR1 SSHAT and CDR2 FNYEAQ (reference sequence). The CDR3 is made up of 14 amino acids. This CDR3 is CASSLVWGADTQYF. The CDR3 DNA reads TGTGCTAGCAGCTTAGTCTGGGGTGCGGATACGCAGTATTTT.

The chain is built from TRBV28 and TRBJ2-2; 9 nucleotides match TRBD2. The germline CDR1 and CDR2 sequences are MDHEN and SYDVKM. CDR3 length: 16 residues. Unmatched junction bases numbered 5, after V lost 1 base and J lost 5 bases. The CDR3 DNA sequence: TGTGCCAGCAGTTTATTGGCTAGCGGGAAGACCGGGGAGCTGTTTTTT. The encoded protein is CASSLLASGKTGELFF.

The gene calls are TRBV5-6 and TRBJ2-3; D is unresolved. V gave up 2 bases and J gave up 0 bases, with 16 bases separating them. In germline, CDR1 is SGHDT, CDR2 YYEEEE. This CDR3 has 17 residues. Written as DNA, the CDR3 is TGTGCCAGCAGCTTCCCGGCAGGAGCGCTTAGCACAGATACGCAGTATTTT. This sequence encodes CASSFPAGALSTDTQYF.

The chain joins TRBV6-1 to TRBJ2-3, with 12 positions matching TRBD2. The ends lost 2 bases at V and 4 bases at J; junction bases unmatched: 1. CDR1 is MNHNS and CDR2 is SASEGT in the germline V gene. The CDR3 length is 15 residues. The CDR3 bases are TGTGCCAGCAGTGAACTAGCGGGAGGGCCAGATACGCAGTATTTT. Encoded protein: CASSELAGGPDTQYF.

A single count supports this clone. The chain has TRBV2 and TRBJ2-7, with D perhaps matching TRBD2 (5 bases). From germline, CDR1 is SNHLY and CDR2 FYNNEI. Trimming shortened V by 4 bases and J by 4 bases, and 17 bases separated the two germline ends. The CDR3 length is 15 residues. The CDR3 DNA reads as TGTGCCAGCAGTGCGTCAAGAGGGCAGGCTTACGAGCAGTACTTC. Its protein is CASSASRGQAYEQYF.

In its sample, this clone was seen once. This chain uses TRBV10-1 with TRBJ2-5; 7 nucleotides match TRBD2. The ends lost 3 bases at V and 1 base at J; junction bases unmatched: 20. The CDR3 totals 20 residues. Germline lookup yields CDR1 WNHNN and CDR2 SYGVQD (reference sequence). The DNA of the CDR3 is TGCGCCAGCAGTGATAAGGCTAGCGATGACCGAAGGGAGGGCCAAGAGACCCAGTACTTC. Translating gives CASSDKASDDRREGQETQYF.

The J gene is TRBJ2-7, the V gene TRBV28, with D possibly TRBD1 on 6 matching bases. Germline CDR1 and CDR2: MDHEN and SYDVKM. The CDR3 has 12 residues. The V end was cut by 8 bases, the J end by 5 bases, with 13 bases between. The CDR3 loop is CASGGQTNEQYF. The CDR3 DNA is TGTGCCAGCGGAGGACAGACGAACGAGCAGTACTTC.

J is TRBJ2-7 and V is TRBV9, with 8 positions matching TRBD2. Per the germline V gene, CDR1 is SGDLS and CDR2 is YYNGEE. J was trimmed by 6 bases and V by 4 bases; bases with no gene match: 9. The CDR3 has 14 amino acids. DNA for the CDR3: TGTGCCAGCAGCCCGGGGGGGGATGGTCCCGAGCAGTACTTC. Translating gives CASSPGGDGPEQYF.

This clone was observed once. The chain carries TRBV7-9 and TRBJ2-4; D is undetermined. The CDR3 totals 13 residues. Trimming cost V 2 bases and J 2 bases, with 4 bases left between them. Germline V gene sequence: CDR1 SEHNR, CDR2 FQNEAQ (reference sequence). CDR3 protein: CASSLSPKNIQYF. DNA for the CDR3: TGTGCCAGCAGCTTATCACCCAAAAACATTCAGTACTTC.

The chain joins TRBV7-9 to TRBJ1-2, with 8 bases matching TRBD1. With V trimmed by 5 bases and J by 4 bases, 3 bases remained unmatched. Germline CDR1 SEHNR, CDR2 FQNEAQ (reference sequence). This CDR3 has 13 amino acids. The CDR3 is CASSTGGAYGYTF. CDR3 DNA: TGTGCCAGCAGCACAGGGGGTGCCTATGGCTACACCTTC. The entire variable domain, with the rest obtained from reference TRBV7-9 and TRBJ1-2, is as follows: DTGVSQNPRHKITKRGQNVTFRCDPISEHNRLYWYRQTLGQGPEFLTYFQNEAQLEKSRLLSDRFSAERPKGSFSTLEIQRTEQGDSAMYLCASSTGGAYGYTFGSGTRLTVV.

CDR3 DNA sequence: TGTGCCGCGCGCCCCTGCGGGGGACAGGGTTCCCTGAAAGGTTTCTTT. Amino acids: CAARPCGGQGSLKGFF. The chain recombines TRBV11-3 with TRBJ1-1; 9 nucleotides match TRBD1. This CDR3 is 16 amino acids long. Germline V gene data show CDR1 as SGHNT and CDR2 as YENEEA. J gave up 13 bases and V 11 bases, and 26 bases lay outside the gene matches.

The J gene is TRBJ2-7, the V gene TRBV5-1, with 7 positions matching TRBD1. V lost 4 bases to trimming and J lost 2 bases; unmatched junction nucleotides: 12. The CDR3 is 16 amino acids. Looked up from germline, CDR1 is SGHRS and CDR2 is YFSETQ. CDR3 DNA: TGCGCCAGCAGCCTGGGCGTCGGACAGGTCACCTACGAGCAGTACTTC. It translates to CASSLGVGQVTYEQYF.

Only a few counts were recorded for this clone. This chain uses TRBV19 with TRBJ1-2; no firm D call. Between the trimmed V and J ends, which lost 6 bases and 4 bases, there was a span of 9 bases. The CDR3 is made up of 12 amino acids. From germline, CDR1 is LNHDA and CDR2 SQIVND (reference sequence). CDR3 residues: CASSTDAYGYTF. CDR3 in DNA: TGTGCCAGTAGCACAGACGCCTATGGCTACACCTTC.

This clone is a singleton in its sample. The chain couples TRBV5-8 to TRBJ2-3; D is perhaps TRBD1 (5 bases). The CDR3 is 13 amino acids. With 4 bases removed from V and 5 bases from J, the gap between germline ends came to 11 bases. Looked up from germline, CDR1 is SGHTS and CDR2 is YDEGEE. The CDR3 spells CASSMIGEDTQYF. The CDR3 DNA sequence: TGTGCCAGCAGCATGATAGGGGAAGATACGCAGTATTTT.

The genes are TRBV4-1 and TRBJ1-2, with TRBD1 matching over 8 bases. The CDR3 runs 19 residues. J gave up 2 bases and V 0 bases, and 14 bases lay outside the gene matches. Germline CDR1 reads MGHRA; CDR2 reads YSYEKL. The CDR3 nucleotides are TGCGCCAGCAGCCAAGATCGGACAGGGCGGCTTTATTACAACTATGGCTACACCTTC. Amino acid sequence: CASSQDRTGRLYYNYGYTF.

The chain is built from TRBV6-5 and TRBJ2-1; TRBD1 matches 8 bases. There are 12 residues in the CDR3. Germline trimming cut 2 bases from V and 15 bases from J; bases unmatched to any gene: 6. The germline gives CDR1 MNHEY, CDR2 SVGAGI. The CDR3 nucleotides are TGTGCCAGCAGTTACCTGACAGGGGCGCTGTTCTTC. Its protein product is CASSYLTGALFF.

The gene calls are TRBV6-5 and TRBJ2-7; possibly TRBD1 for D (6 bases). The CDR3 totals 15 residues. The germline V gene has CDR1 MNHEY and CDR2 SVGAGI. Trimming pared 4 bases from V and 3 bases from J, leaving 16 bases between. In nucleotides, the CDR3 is TGTGCCAGCAGTTTCCGGGACAAGGGATACTACGAGCAGTACTTC. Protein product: CASSFRDKGYYEQYF.

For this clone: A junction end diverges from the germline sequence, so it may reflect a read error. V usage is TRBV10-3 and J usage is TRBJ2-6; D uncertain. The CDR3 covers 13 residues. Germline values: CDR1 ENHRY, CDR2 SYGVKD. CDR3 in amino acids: CAISQSRANVMTF. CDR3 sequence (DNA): TGTGCCATCAGTCAAAGTCGGGCCAACGTCATGACTTTC.

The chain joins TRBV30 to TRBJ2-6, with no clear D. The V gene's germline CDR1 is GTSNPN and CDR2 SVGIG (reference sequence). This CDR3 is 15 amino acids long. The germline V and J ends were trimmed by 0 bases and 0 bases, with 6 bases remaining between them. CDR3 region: CAWSVRSSGANVLTF. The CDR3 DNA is TGTGCCTGGAGTGTGCGGTCCTCTGGGGCCAACGTCCTGACTTTC.

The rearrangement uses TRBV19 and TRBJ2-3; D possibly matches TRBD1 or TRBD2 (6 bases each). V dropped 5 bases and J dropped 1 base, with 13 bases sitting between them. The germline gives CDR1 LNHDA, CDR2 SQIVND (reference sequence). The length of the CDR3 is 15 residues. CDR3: CASSPGARGTDTQYF. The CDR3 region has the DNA TGTGCCAGTAGTCCGGGGGCGCGGGGCACAGATACGCAGTATTTT.

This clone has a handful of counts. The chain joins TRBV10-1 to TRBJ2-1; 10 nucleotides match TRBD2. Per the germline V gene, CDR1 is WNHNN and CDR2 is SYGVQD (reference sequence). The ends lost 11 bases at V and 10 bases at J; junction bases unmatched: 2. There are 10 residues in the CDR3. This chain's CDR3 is CAGGLAEQFF. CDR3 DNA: TGCGCCGGGGGACTAGCGGAGCAGTTCTTC.

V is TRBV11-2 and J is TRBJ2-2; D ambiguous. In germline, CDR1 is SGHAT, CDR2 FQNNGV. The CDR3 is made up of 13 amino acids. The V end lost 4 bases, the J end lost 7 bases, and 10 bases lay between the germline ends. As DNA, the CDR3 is TGTGCCAGCAGCTCAAGGATTGGCGGGGAGCTGTTTTTT. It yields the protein CASSSRIGGELFF.

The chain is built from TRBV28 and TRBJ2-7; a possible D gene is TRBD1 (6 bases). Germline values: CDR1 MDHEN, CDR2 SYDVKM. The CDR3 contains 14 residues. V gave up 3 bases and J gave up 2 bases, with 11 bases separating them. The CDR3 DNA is TGTGCCAGCAGTTTGGCGCCAGGGGCCTACGAGCAGTACTTC. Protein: CASSLAPGAYEQYF.

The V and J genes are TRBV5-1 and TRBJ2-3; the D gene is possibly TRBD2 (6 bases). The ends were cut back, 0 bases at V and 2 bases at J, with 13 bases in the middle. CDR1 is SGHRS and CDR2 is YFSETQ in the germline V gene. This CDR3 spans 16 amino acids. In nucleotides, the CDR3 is TGCGCCAGCAGCTTGGGACTAGACGGGTCCACAGATACGCAGTATTTT. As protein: CASSLGLDGSTDTQYF.